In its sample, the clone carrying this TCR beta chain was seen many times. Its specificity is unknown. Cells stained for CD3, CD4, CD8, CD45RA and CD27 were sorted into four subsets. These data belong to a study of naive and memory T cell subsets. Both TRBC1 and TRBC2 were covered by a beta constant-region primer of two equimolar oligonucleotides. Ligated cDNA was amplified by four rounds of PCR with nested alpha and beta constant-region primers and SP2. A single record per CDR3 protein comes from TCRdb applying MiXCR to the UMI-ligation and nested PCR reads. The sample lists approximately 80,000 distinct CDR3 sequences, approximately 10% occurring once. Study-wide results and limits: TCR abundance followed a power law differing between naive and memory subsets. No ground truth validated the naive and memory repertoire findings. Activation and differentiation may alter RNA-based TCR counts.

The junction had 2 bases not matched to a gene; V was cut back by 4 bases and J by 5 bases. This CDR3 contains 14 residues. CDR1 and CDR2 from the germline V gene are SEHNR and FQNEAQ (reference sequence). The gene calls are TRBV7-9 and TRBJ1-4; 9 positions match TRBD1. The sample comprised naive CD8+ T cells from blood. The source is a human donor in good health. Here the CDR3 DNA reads TGTGCCAGCAGCTCCGGGACAGGGAATGAAAAACTGTTTTTT. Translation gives CASSSGTGNEKLFF.